This TCR beta chain is drawn from a study of T cells in Graves' hyperthyroidism and ophthalmopathy. This clonotype was seen only a few times. Compared with germline, one end of the junction differs, possibly owing to a read error. Amplification of TCR beta CDR3 regions was performed using RNA transcripts as template. Initially, a first-round RT-PCR of the TCR CDR3 employed the HTBI primer set. TCRdb re-called the multiplex PCR reads through MiXCR, storing one row per CDR3 protein. The data show nearly 600,000 distinct CDR3 sequences, 11% to 15% seen once. Germline V gene sequence: CDR1 MNHGY, CDR2 SAAAGT. CDR3 length: 15 amino acids.

The rearrangement links TRBV6-8 to TRBJ2-6; TRBD1 agrees at 7 bases. The sequence was obtained from a woman aged 25 to 39 with Graves' hyperthyroidism that later progressed to Graves' ophthalmopathy. The specimen sequenced was blood. CDR3 region: CAGRNTGDGANVLTF. As DNA, the CDR3 is TGTGCCGGCAGAAACACAGGGGACGGGGCCAACGTCCTGACTTTC.